Here is one T cell receptor (beta chain) with its context. Antigen specificity is unknown. The CDR3 contains 16 residues. V was pared by 5 bases and J by 5 bases, with 13 bases of the junction left unmatched. Germline V gene sequence: CDR1 SGHNT, CDR2 YENEEA. This sample was taken from a study of cytomegalovirus exposure and HLA in healthy donors. At the level of the study: Of 398 genotyped donors, more than 75% clustered with self-reported Caucasian donors. General observations from the study: Analysis was performed later, and it showed HLA-associated TCR beta chains to be more clonally expanded than equally common others.

The PCR used 60 Vbeta and 13 Jbeta primers. TCRdb's copy holds only in-frame clones and misses some; the assay was immunoSEQ multiplex PCR. The profile shows roughly 200,000 clones, approximately 79% of them singletons. The sample was PBMCs. The TCR sequence derives from a woman aged 30 to 39 in good health and CMV-seropositive. V is TRBV11-3 and J is TRBJ2-7, with 9 bases aligning to TRBD2. Here the CDR3 reads CASSRVSGSREDEQYF. The CDR3 DNA reads TGTGCCAGCAGCCGTGTTAGCGGGAGCAGGGAGGACGAGCAGTACTTC.